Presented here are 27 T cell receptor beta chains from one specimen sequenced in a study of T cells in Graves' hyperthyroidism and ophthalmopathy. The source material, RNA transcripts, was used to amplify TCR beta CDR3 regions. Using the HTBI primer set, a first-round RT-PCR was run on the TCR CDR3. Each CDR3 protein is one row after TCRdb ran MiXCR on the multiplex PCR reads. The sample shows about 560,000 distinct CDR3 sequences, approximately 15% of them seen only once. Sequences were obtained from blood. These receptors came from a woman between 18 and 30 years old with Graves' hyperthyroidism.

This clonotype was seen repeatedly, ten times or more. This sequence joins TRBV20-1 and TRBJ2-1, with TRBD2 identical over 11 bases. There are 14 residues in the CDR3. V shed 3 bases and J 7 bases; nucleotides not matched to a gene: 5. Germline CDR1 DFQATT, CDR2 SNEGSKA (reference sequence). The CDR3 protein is CSASVSGRGNEQFF. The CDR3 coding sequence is TGCAGTGCTAGTGTTAGCGGGAGGGGAAATGAGCAGTTCTTC.

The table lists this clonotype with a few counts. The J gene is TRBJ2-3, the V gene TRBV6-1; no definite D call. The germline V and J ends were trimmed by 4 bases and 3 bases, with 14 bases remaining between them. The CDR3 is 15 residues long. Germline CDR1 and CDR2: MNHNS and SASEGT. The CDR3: CASSAFAGVTDTQYF. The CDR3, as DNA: TGTGCCAGCAGTGCCTTTGCTGGGGTTACAGATACGCAGTATTTT.

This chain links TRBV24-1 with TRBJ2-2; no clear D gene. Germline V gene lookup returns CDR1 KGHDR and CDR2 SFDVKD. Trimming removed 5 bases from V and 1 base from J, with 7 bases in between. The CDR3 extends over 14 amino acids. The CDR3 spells CATSVTENTGELFF. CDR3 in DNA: TGTGCCACCAGTGTGACTGAGAACACCGGGGAGCTGTTTTTT.

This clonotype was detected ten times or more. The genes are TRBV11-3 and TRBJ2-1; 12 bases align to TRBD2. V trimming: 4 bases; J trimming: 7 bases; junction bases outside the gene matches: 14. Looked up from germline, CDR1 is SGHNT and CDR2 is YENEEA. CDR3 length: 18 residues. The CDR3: CASSSPRWASGGANEQFF. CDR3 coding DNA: TGTGCCAGCAGCTCACCTCGGTGGGCTAGCGGGGGGGCGAATGAGCAGTTCTTC.

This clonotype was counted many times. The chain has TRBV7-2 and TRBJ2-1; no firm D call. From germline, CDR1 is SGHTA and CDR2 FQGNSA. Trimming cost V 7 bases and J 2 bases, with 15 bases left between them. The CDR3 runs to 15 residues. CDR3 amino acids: CASNLWSSPYNEQFF. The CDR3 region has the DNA TGTGCCAGCAACCTCTGGAGCTCACCCTACAATGAGCAGTTCTTC.

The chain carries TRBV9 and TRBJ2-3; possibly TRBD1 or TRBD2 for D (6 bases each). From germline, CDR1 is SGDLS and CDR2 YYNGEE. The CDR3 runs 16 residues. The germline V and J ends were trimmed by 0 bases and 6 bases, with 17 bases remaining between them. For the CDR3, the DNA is TGTGCCAGCAGCGTAGCGTTAAAGGGGGGCGCTGATACGCAGTATTTT. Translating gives CASSVALKGGADTQYF.

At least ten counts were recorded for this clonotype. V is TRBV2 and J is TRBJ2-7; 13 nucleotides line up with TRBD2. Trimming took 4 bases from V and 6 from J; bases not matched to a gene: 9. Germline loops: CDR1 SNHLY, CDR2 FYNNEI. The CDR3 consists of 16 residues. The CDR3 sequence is CASSGPQLAGGLEQYF. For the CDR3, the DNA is TGTGCCAGCAGTGGGCCCCAACTAGCGGGGGGGCTCGAGCAGTACTTC.

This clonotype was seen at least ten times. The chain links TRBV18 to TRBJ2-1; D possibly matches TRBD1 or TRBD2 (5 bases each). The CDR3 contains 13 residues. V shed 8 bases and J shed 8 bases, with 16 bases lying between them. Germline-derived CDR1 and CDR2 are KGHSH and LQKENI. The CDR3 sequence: CASARDPVDEQFF. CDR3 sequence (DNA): TGTGCCAGCGCTCGGGACCCGGTCGATGAGCAGTTCTTC.

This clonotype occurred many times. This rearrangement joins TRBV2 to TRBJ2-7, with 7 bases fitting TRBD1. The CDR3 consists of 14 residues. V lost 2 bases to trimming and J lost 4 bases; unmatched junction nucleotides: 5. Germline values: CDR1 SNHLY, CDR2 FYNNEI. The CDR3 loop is CASSETGEGYEQYF. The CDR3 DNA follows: TGTGCCAGCAGTGAAACAGGGGAAGGGTACGAGCAGTACTTC.

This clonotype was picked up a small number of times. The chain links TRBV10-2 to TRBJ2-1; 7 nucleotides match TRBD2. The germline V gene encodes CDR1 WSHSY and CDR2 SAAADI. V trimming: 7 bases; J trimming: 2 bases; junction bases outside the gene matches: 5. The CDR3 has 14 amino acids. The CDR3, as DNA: TGCGCCAGCACTCCCGGGACTACCTACAATGAGCAGTTCTTC. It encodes CASTPGTTYNEQFF.

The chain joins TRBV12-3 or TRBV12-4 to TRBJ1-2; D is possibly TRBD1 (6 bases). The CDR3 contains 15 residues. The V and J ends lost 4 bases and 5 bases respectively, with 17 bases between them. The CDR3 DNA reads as TGTGCCAGCAGTTACGCCAGGGGTTTGGAATATGGCTACACCTTC. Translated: CASSYARGLEYGYTF.

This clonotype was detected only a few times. Here the CDR3 reads CASGLVHGGEAHNEQFF. CDR3 coding DNA: TGTGCTAGTGGTTTGGTACACGGCGGGGAGGCCCACAATGAGCAGTTCTTC. The chain is built from TRBV12-5 and TRBJ2-1; tentatively, D is TRBD2 (6 bases). Germline CDR1 is LGHNT and CDR2 is FRNRAP. The ends were cut back, 0 bases at V and 5 bases at J, with 17 bases in the middle. This CDR3 is 17 amino acids long. Variable domain in full (rest from reference TRBV12-5 and TRBJ2-1): DARVTQTPRHKVTEMGQEVTMRCQPILGHNTVFWYRQTMMQGLELLAYFRNRAPLDDSGMPKDRFSAEMPDATLATLKIQPSEPRDSAVYFCASGLVHGGEAHNEQFFGPGTRLTVL.

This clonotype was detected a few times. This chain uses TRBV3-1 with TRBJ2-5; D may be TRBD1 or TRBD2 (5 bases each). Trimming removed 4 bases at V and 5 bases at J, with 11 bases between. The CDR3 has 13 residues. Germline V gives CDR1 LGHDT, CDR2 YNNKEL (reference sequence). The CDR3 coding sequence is TGTGCCAGCAGCCCCCCTGGGACGGAGACCCAGTACTTC. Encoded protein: CASSPPGTETQYF.

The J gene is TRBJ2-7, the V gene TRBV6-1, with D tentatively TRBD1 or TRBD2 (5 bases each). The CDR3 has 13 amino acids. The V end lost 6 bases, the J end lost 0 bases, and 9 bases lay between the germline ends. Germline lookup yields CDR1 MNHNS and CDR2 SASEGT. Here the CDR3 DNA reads TGTGCCAGCAGGGGACCTAACTCCTACGAGCAGTACTTC. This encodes CASRGPNSYEQYF.

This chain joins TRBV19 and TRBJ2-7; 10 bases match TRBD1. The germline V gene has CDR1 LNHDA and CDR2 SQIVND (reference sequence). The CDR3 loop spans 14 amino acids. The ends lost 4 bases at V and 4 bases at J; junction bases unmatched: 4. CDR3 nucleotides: TGTGCCAGTAGTAGACAGGGGGCGCGATACGAGCAGTACTTC. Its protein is CASSRQGARYEQYF.

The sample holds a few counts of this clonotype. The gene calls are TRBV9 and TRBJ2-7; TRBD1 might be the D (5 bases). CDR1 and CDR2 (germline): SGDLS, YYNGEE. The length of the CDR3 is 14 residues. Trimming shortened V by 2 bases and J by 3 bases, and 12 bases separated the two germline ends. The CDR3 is CASSVGKGDYEQYF. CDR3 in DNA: TGTGCCAGCAGCGTTGGCAAAGGGGACTACGAGCAGTACTTC.

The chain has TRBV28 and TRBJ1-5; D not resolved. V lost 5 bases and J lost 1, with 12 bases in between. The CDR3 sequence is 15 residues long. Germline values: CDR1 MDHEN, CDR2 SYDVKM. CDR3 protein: CASSINTFSNQPQHF. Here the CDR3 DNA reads TGTGCCAGCAGTATCAACACCTTCAGCAATCAGCCCCAGCATTTT.

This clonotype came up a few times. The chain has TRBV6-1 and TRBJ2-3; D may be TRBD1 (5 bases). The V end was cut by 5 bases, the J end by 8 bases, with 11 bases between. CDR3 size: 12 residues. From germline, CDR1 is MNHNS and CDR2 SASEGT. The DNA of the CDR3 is TGTGCCAGCAGTCAATCCCAGGGTACGCAGTATTTT. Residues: CASSQSQGTQYF.

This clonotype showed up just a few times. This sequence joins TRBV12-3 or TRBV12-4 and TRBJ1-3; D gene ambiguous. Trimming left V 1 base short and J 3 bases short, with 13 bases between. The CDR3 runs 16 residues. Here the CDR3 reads CASSLGDTLNGNTIYF. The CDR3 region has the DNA TGTGCCAGCAGTTTAGGAGACACCCTAAATGGAAACACCATATATTTT.

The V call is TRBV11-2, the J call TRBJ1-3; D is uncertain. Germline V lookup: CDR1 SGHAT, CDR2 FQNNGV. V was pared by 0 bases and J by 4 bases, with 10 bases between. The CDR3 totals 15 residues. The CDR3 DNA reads TGTGCCAGCAGCTTAGATAGGTTTCTGGGAAACACCATATATTTT. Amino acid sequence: CASSLDRFLGNTIYF.

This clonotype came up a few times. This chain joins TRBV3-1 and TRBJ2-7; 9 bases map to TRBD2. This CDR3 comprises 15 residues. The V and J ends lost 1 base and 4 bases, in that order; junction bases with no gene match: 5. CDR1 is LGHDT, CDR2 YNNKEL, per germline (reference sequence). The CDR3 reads CASSQVTSGLYEQYF. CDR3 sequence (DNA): TGTGCCAGCAGCCAAGTTACTAGCGGGCTATACGAGCAGTACTTC.

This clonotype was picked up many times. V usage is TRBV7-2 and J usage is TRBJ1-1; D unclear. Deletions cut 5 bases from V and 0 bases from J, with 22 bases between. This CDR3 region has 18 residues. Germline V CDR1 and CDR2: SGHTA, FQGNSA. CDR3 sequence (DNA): TGTGCCAGCAGCCCGCCCCCCGGCAGACCACTCATGAACACTGAAGCTTTCTTT. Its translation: CASSPPPGRPLMNTEAFF. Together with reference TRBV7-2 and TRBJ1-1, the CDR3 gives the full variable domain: GAGVSQSPSNKVTEKGKDVELRCDPISGHTALYWYRQSLGQGLEFLIYFQGNSAPDKSGLPSDRFSAERTGGSVSTLTIQRTQQEDSAVYLCASSPPPGRPLMNTEAFFGQGTRLTVV.

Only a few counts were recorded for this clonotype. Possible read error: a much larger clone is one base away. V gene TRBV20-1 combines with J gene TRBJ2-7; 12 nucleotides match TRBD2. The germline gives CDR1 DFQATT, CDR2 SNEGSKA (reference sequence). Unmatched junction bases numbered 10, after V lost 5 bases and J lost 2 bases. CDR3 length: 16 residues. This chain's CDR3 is CSADGTSGREAYEQYF. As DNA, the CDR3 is TGCAGTGCTGACGGGACTAGCGGGCGGGAGGCCTACGAGCAGTACTTC.

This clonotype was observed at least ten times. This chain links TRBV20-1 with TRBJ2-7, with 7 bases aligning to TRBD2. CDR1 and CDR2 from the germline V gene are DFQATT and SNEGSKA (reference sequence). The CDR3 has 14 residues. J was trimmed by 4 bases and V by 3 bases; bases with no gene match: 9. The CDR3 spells CSASYASGTYEQYF. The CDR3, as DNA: TGCAGTGCTAGTTACGCTAGCGGAACTTACGAGCAGTACTTC.

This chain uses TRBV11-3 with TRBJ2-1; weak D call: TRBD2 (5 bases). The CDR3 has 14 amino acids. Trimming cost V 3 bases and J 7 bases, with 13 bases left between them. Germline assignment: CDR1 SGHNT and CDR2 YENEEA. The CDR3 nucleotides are TGTGCCAGCAGCTTGGACTTAGAGTCGAATGAGCAGTTCTTC. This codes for CASSLDLESNEQFF.

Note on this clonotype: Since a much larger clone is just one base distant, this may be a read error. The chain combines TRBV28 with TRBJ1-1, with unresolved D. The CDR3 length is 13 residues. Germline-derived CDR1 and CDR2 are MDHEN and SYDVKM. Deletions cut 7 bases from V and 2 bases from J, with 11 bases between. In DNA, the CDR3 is TGTGCCAGCAAATCGGCTAAAAACACTGAAGCTTTCTTT. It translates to CASKSAKNTEAFF.

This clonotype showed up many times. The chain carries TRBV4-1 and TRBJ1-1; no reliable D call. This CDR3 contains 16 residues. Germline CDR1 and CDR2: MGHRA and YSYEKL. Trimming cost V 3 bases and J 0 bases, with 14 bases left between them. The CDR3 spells CASSHRVGGLNTEAFF. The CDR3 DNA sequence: TGCGCCAGCAGCCACCGGGTTGGCGGATTGAACACTGAAGCTTTCTTT.